The 15 T cell receptor beta chains below come from one sample, sequenced in a study of blood T cells in healthy people across ages. A sample-barcoded 5' primer and a J-beta primer mix were used in a second PCR of roughly 6 to 11 cycles. One entry per CDR3 protein results from TCRdb running MiXCR on the 5' RACE reads. The sample includes some 760,000 distinct CDR3 sequences, 25% seen only once; the top ten take 9.4%. A further study also used this sample, focusing on T cells of mothers and their children.

The sample comprised blood. The receptors here all came from a boy younger than 18 in good health.

The rearrangement links TRBV5-1 to TRBJ1-1; D remains ambiguous. The CDR3 covers 13 residues. CDR1 and CDR2 (germline): SGHRS, YFSETQ. The V gene lost 5 bases and the J gene lost 9 bases, with 17 bases spanning the gap. The CDR3 sequence: CASRDPLLTQAFF. DNA of the CDR3: TGCGCCAGCAGGGATCCACTCCTAACCCAAGCTTTCTTT.

V usage is TRBV7-9 and J usage is TRBJ2-5; a possible D gene is TRBD2 (7 bases). The J call is in doubt because the DNA end fits TRBJ2-7 better. The CDR3 length is 16 residues. CDR1 SEHNR and CDR2 FQNEAQ come from the germline V gene (reference sequence). This CDR3 is CASSYLGGGASYEQYF. In DNA form, the CDR3 reads TGTGCCAGCAGTTACCTAGGAGGGGGGGCCTCCTACGAGCAGTACTTC.

V is TRBV11-2 and J is TRBJ2-3, with a possible D match to TRBD2 (6 bases). The CDR3 runs to 16 residues. The ends were cut back, 1 base at V and 2 bases at J, with 13 bases in the middle. Germline lookup yields CDR1 SGHAT and CDR2 FQNNGV. CDR3 sequence reads: CASSLVGSGYTDTQYF. The CDR3 nucleotides read TGTGCCAGCAGCTTAGTCGGGAGCGGATACACAGATACGCAGTATTTT.

The V gene is TRBV29-1, the J gene TRBJ2-3; the match to TRBD2 covers 9 bases. V shed 1 base, J shed 4 bases, and the junction held 12 bases outside the gene matches. CDR3 length equals 17 residues. Germline CDR1 SQVTM, CDR2 ANQGSEA. This chain's CDR3 is CSVEGPRRTSEADTQYF. CDR3 coding DNA: TGCAGCGTTGAAGGCCCGAGGAGGACTAGCGAGGCAGATACGCAGTATTTT.

A few counts support this clonotype. The J gene is TRBJ2-2, the V gene TRBV7-6, with 8 bases that match TRBD2. The trim removed 6 bases at V and 7 bases at J, leaving 7 bases unmatched. The V gene's germline CDR1 is SGHVS and CDR2 FNYEAQ. The CDR3 has 14 residues. The CDR3 bases are TGTGCCAGCAGAAGGGTAGCGGGAAGCGGGGAGCTGTTTTTT. Its translation: CASRRVAGSGELFF.

This clonotype was detected only a few times. This chain joins TRBV25-1 and TRBJ2-2, with D unresolved. CDR3 length: 13 residues. Per germline, CDR1 MGHDK and CDR2 SYGVNS. V was shortened by 6 bases and J by 0 bases, with 5 bases between the two germline ends. The CDR3 DNA sequence: TGTGCCAGCAGGGGCACGAACACCGGGGAGCTGTTTTTT. It codes for CASRGTNTGELFF.

This clonotype has a count of ten or more. The chain is built from TRBV20-1 and TRBJ2-2; D might be TRBD1 (7 bases). The CDR3 loop spans 15 amino acids. Trimming stripped 1 base from V and 6 bases from J, with 15 bases between. CDR1 is DFQATT, CDR2 SNEGSKA, per germline (reference sequence). The CDR3 sequence: CSARATGRLAGELFF. The DNA for the CDR3 is TGCAGTGCTAGAGCGACAGGGAGGCTCGCCGGGGAGCTGTTTTTT.

This clonotype came up a few times. The chain links TRBV29-1 to TRBJ2-7; no definite D call. CDR3 size: 12 residues. Germline V lookup: CDR1 SQVTM, CDR2 ANQGSEA. V dropped 4 bases and J dropped 3 bases, with 10 bases sitting between them. CDR3 amino acids: CSVAGPVYEQYF. CDR3 in DNA: TGCAGCGTTGCAGGCCCCGTCTACGAGCAGTACTTC.

The chain recombines TRBV20-1 with TRBJ1-3; D possibly corresponds to TRBD1 (6 bases). The germline gives CDR1 DFQATT, CDR2 SNEGSKA (reference sequence). This CDR3 has 13 amino acids. The V gene lost 6 bases and the J gene lost 0 bases, with 9 bases spanning the gap. This CDR3 reads CSAPTGSGNTIYF. DNA for the CDR3: TGCAGTGCCCCGACAGGCTCTGGAAACACCATATATTTT.

The rearrangement uses TRBV29-1 and TRBJ2-7, with 8 bases aligning to TRBD1. Per the germline V gene, CDR1 is SQVTM and CDR2 is ANQGSEA. This CDR3 is 14 amino acids long. The V and J ends lost 0 bases and 4 bases, in that order; junction bases with no gene match: 5. The CDR3 region is CSVEEAQGAYEQYF. In nucleotides, the CDR3 is TGCAGCGTTGAAGAAGCGCAGGGGGCTTACGAGCAGTACTTC.

A remark on this clonotype: Mismatch with germline at one junction end may stem from a read error. The J gene is TRBJ2-5, the V gene TRBV12-3 or TRBV12-4, with TRBD2 matching 7 bases. CDR3 size: 15 residues. The CDR3 sequence is CACSPGFGGSETQYF. The DNA of the CDR3 is TGTGCCTGCAGCCCCGGCTTCGGCGGGAGTGAGACCCAGTACTTC.

The chain employs TRBV3-1 and TRBJ2-5; D possibly corresponds to TRBD2 (7 bases). V lost 0 bases to trimming and J lost 1 base, with 12 bases between them. The length of the CDR3 is 16 residues. Germline lookup yields CDR1 LGHDT and CDR2 YNNKEL (reference sequence). The CDR3 reads CASSQERGGGQETQYF. CDR3 nucleotides: TGTGCCAGCAGCCAAGAGAGAGGGGGGGGCCAAGAGACCCAGTACTTC.

With respect to this clonotype: It may be a read error: a sequence one base away is much more abundant. The gene calls are TRBV14 and TRBJ2-7; the D gene is possibly TRBD2 (7 bases). Germline CDR1 reads SGHDN; CDR2 reads FVKESK. CDR3 length equals 16 residues. For the CDR3, the DNA is TGTGCCAGCAGCCTGGGGAGGGGGGCGTCGTCCTACGGGCAGTACTTC. Translation: CASSLGRGASSYGQYF.

J is TRBJ2-7 and V is TRBV28; 12 nucleotides match TRBD1. CDR3 length equals 16 residues. Germline CDR1 MDHEN, CDR2 SYDVKM. V lost 2 bases and J lost 6; bases outside the gene matches: 8. The CDR3 nucleotides are TGTGCCAGCAGTTTAGGGACAGGGGGCGGTAATTTCGAGCAGTACTTC. It translates to CASSLGTGGGNFEQYF. Supplemented by reference TRBV28 and TRBJ2-7, the full variable domain reads DVKVTQSSRYLVKRTGEKVFLECVQDMDHENMFWYRQDPGLGLRLIYFSYDVKMKEKGDIPEGYSVSREKKERFSLILESASTNQTSMYLCASSLGTGGGNFEQYFGPGTRLTVT.

This clonotype was counted a few times. The chain joins TRBV7-2 to TRBJ2-5, with D perhaps matching TRBD1 (5 bases). The DNA end lines up better with TRBJ2-1; the J call may be wrong. The CDR3 totals 14 residues. Germline CDR1 and CDR2: SGHTA and FQGNSA. CDR3 residues: CASSSWGLSNEQFF. As DNA, the CDR3 is TGTGCCAGCAGCTCCTGGGGCCTTTCCAATGAGCAGTTCTTC.